The present T cell receptor (beta chain) was sequenced within a study of cytomegalovirus exposure and HLA in healthy donors. Study-level points and caveats: What a later analysis reportedly showed was that an Asian-associated ancestry cluster had fewer N-insertions than the approximately 670-donor mean. Reports state that TCR beta sequences accurately predicted most subjects' HLA-A and HLA-B alleles. Judged likely to be a sequencing artifact was a cluster of highly shared sequence variants.

Donors in the study were healthy people who gave bone marrow. With 60 Vbeta and 13 Jbeta primers, the PCR was carried out. Generated by immunoSEQ multiplex PCR, the TCRdb table keeps only in-frame clones and is missing some. The sample yields about 120,000 clones, 60% to 80% seen once. Of note for this clone: Its antigen remains unknown.

Germline-derived CDR1 and CDR2 are LNHDA and SQIVND (reference sequence). Germline trimming cut 3 bases from V and 6 bases from J; bases unmatched to any gene: 2. This CDR3 comprises 13 residues. This TCR derives from a human donor in good health. The V call is TRBV19, the J call TRBJ2-1; 7 nucleotides agree with TRBD2. Sample: PBMCs. The CDR3 DNA follows: TGTGCCAGTAGTATGAGCGGGGCCAATGAGCAGTTCTTC. This sequence encodes CASSMSGANEQFF.